These 17 T cell receptor beta chains originate from one sample sequenced in a study of T cell changes during pregnancy in multiple sclerosis. Assay used: immunoSEQ multiplex PCR; TCRdb lists only in-frame clones, some missing. Altogether approximately 46,000 clones are present, less than 95% being singletons, with the ten largest covering about 3%. Sequenced material: CD8+ T cells from peripheral blood mononuclear cells, taken in the second trimester of pregnancy. Every receptor here comes from a female donor with multiple sclerosis, enrolled in a pregnancy study.

The chain uses TRBV6-5 and TRBJ1-2; D unclear. V lost 4 bases to trimming and J lost 13 bases, with 19 bases between them. This CDR3 region has 13 residues. Germline V gene lookup returns CDR1 MNHEY and CDR2 SVGAGI. This chain's CDR3 is CASSSILFYDATF. CDR3 coding DNA: TGTGCCAGCAGTTCCATCTTATTCTATGATGCCACCTTC.

The rearrangement links TRBV7-2 to TRBJ1-4; D possibly corresponds to TRBD1 (5 bases). Deletions cut 3 bases from V and 0 bases from J, with 8 bases between. The length of the CDR3 is 15 residues. Germline CDR1 and CDR2: SGHTA and FQGNSA. Here the CDR3 reads CASSFTGSTNEKLFF. CDR3 nucleotide sequence: TGTGCCAGCAGCTTTACAGGTTCAACTAATGAAAAACTGTTTTTT. The full variable domain, completed using reference TRBV7-2 and TRBJ1-4, is GAGVSQSPSNKVTEKGKDVELRCDPISGHTALYWYRQSLGQGLEFLIYFQGNSAPDKSGLPSDRFSAERTGGSVSTLTIQRTQQEDSAVYLCASSFTGSTNEKLFFGSGTQLSVL.

V is TRBV18 and J is TRBJ2-3; D is unclear. V lost 3 bases and J 2 bases, leaving 9 bases between the germline ends. Germline CDR1 reads KGHSH; CDR2 reads LQKENI. CDR3 length: 14 residues. The CDR3: CASSPTGTTDTQYF. CDR3 coding DNA: TGTGCCAGCTCACCGACTGGTACCACAGATACGCAGTATTTT.

This clone came up once. The rearrangement joins TRBV4-2 to TRBJ2-7; D unresolved. CDR1 and CDR2 (germline): LGHNA, YNFKEQ. Trimming took off 3 bases at V and 5 bases at J, with 8 bases between the two ends. The CDR3 has 12 amino acids. CDR3 coding DNA: TGTGCCAGCAGCCAGGAGAAGGACGAGCAGTACTTC. It specifies CASSQEKDEQYF.

V and J are TRBV9 and TRBJ2-1, with TRBD2 matching 13 bases. The germline gives CDR1 SGDLS, CDR2 YYNGEE. The V gene end was trimmed by 1 base and the J gene end by 6 bases; junction bases not matched to a gene: 4. This CDR3 is 16 amino acids long. The CDR3: CASSVPLAGGPNEQFF. DNA for the CDR3: TGTGCCAGCAGCGTACCACTAGCGGGGGGGCCCAATGAGCAGTTCTTC.

V gene TRBV9 combines with J gene TRBJ1-3, with no clear D. The CDR3 consists of 13 residues. Per the germline V gene, CDR1 is SGDLS and CDR2 is YYNGEE. The V gene lost 2 bases and the J gene lost 7 bases, with 10 bases spanning the gap. CDR3 sequence: CASSVGTGNTIYF. DNA for the CDR3: TGTGCCAGCAGCGTCGGTACCGGGAACACCATATATTTT.

DNA of the CDR3: TGTGCCAGCAGCTTGATTCTAGCTGAGCAGTTCTTC. Its translation is CASSLILAEQFF. The chain is built from TRBV5-4 and TRBJ2-1; a possible D gene is TRBD2 (5 bases). The V gene lost 1 base and the J gene lost 9 bases, with 8 bases spanning the gap. The CDR3 consists of 12 residues. CDR1 and CDR2 from the germline V gene are SGHNT and YYREEE (reference sequence).

The chain is built from TRBV5-1 and TRBJ2-5; 8 nucleotides agree with TRBD1. Germline CDR1 and CDR2: SGHRS and YFSETQ. CDR3 length equals 16 residues. After removal of 1 base from V and 5 bases from J, the junction contained 10 bases not matched to a gene. This CDR3 reads CASSLNSPGGVETQYF. As DNA, the CDR3 is TGCGCCAGCAGCTTGAACTCCCCAGGGGGCGTGGAGACCCAGTACTTC.

The V call is TRBV7-3, the J call TRBJ2-3; 10 bases are a match to TRBD2. The ends lost 3 bases at V and 4 bases at J; junction bases unmatched: 4. CDR1 is SGHTA, CDR2 FQGTGA, per germline. CDR3 length: 15 residues. The CDR3 loop reads CASSFSGGGADTQYF. The DNA of the CDR3 is TGTGCCAGCAGCTTCAGCGGGGGGGGTGCAGATACGCAGTATTTT.

This rearrangement joins TRBV7-2 to TRBJ1-2; D unclear. The CDR3 length is 14 residues. Trimming took 1 base from V and 6 from J, leaving 12 bases between them. CDR1 is SGHTA and CDR2 is FQGNSA in the germline V gene. CDR3 amino acids: CASSLVLDQDGYTF. For the CDR3, the DNA is TGTGCCAGCAGCTTAGTGCTCGACCAGGATGGCTACACCTTC.

The chain carries TRBV11-2 and TRBJ2-1; D perhaps matches TRBD1 (6 bases). V was trimmed by 5 bases and J by 6 bases, leaving 11 bases between them. This CDR3 is built from 13 residues. Germline V lookup: CDR1 SGHAT, CDR2 FQNNGV. CDR3 coding DNA: TGTGCCAGCAGCGTATCAGGGGCCAATGAGCAGTTCTTC. As protein: CASSVSGANEQFF.

The V call is TRBV10-3, the J call TRBJ2-1, with 7 bases aligning to TRBD1. The germline gives CDR1 ENHRY, CDR2 SYGVKD. The CDR3 has 10 amino acids. The J segment lost 10 bases and the V segment lost 11 bases, leaving 5 bases of the junction unmatched. The CDR3 nucleotides read TGTGCCTCTCAGGGGGAAGAGCAGTTCTTC. This gives the protein CASQGEEQFF.

CDR3 sequence: CASRTLAGGYNEQFF. CDR3 nucleotides: TGTGCCAGCAGAACCTTAGCGGGGGGCTACAATGAGCAGTTCTTC. The chain uses TRBV27 and TRBJ2-1; 10 bases map to TRBD2. The V and J ends lost 6 bases and 3 bases, in that order; junction bases with no gene match: 5. The germline CDR1 and CDR2 sequences are MNHEY and SMNVEV (reference sequence). This CDR3 is built from 15 residues.

The rearrangement links TRBV10-3 to TRBJ1-2, with 7 bases matching TRBD1. The CDR3 extends over 18 amino acids. V lost 8 bases to trimming and J lost 7 bases; unmatched junction nucleotides: 25. CDR1 and CDR2 (germline): ENHRY, SYGVKD. CDR3 region: CAIPEGVTGKEPRGGYTF. The CDR3 coding sequence is TGTGCCATCCCCGAAGGGGTGACAGGGAAGGAACCGCGGGGTGGCTACACCTTC.

This rearrangement joins TRBV5-6 to TRBJ1-4, with D perhaps matching TRBD1 (6 bases). The ends were cut back, 6 bases at V and 2 bases at J, with 14 bases in the middle. Germline CDR1 reads SGHDT; CDR2 reads YYEEEE. This CDR3 spans 15 amino acids. The CDR3 nucleotides read TGTGCCAGCACCCTTGGGGGCGGGACTAATGAAAAACTGTTTTTT. It specifies CASTLGGGTNEKLFF.

CDR3 residues: CASSLAREDSYEQYF. The CDR3 nucleotides are TGTGCCAGCAGCTTAGCGCGTGAGGACTCCTACGAGCAGTACTTC. The chain joins TRBV7-6 to TRBJ2-7; D not resolved. With 0 bases removed from V and 0 bases from J, the gap between germline ends came to 9 bases. Per the germline V gene, CDR1 is SGHVS and CDR2 is FNYEAQ. The CDR3 is 15 amino acids.

The rearrangement joins TRBV25-1 to TRBJ2-3; TRBD2 matches at 9 bases. This CDR3 spans 14 amino acids. Germline CDR1 MGHDK, CDR2 SYGVNS. V was pared by 7 bases and J by 2 bases, with 4 bases of the junction left unmatched. Written as DNA, the CDR3 is TGTGCCAGCATGACTAGCGGCTACACAGATACGCAGTATTTT. Translation gives CASMTSGYTDTQYF.